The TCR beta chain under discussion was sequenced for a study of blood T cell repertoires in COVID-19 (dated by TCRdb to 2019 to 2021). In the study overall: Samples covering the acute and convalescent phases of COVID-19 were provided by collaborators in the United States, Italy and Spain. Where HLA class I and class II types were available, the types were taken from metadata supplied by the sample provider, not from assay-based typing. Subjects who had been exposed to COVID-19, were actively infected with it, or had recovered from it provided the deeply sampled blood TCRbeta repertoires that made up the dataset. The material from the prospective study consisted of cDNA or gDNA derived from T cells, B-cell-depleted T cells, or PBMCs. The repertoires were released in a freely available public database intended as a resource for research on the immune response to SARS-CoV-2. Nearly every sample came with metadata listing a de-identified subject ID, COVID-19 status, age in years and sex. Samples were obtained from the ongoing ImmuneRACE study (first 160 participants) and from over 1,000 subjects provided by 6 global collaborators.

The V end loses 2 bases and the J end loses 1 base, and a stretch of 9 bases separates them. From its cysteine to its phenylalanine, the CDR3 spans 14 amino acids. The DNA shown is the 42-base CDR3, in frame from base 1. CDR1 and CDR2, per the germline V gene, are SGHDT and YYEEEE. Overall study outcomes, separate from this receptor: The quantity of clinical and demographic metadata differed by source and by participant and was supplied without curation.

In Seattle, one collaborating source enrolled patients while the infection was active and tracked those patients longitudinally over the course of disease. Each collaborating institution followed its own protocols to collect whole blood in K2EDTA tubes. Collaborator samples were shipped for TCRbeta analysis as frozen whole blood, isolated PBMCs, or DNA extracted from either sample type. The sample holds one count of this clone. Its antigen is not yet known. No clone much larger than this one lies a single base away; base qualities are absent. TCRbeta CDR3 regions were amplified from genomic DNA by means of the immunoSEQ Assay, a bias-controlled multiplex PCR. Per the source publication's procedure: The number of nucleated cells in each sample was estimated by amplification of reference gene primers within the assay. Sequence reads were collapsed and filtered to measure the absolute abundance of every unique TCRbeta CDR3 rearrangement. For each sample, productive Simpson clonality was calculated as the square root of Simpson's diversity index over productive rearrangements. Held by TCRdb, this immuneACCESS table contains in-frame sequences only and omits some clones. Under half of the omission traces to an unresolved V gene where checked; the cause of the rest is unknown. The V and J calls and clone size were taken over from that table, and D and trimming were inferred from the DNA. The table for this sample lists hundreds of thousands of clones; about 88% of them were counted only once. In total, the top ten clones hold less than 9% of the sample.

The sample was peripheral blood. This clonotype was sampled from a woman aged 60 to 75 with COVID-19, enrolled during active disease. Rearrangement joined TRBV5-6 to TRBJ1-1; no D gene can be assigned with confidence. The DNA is TGTGCCAGCAGCTTACTAGGAACGAACACTGAAGCTTTCTTT. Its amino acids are CASSLLGTNTEAFF. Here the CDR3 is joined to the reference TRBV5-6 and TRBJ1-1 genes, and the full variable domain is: DAGVTQSPTHLIKTRGQQVTLRCSPKSGHDTVSWYQQALGQGPQFIFQYYEEEERQRGNFPDRFSGHQFPNYSSELNVNALLLGDSALYLCASSLLGTNTEAFFGQGTRLTVV.